Each of the 16 T cell receptor beta chains below was sequenced from the same sample in a study of identical twins. TCRdb reprocessed the 5' RACE reads with MiXCR, giving one entry per CDR3 protein. The profile covers some 1,700,000 distinct CDR3 sequences, with roughly 35% appearing a single time and about 0.25% taken by the ten largest. The sequencing input was cord blood. Receptors were obtained from a newborn girl in good health.

The rearrangement joins TRBV11-2 to TRBJ2-7, with D tentatively TRBD2 (5 bases). V lost 1 base and J 4 bases, leaving 14 bases between the germline ends. The CDR3 is 15 residues long. Germline V gene data show CDR1 as SGHAT and CDR2 as FQNNGV. The CDR3, as DNA: TGTGCCAGCAGCTTAGGCGGTGGACTCTCATACGAGCAGTACTTC. Translated, it gives CASSLGGGLSYEQYF.

The V gene is TRBV12-5, the J gene TRBJ2-1; D is possibly TRBD2 (5 bases). The CDR3 has 13 residues. Germline CDR1 is LGHNT and CDR2 is FRNRAP. Deletions cut 6 bases from V and 5 bases from J, with 11 bases between. The DNA for the CDR3 is TGTGCTAGTGGACCGGACTGGAACAATGAGCAGTTCTTC. Protein product: CASGPDWNNEQFF. Combining the CDR3 with reference TRBV12-5 and TRBJ2-1 gives the whole variable domain DARVTQTPRHKVTEMGQEVTMRCQPILGHNTVFWYRQTMMQGLELLAYFRNRAPLDDSGMPKDRFSAEMPDATLATLKIQPSEPRDSAVYFCASGPDWNNEQFFGPGTRLTVL.

The genes are TRBV6-1 and TRBJ2-2; unclear D gene. Germline CDR1 and CDR2: MNHNS and SASEGT. The CDR3 length is 11 residues. Trimming removed 4 bases at V and 7 bases at J, with 4 bases between. CDR3 bases: TGTGCCAGCAGTGCAGGCGGGGAGCTGTTTTTT. It translates to CASSAGGELFF.

This clonotype was recorded many times. The V and J genes are TRBV7-9 and TRBJ2-7; perhaps TRBD1 as D (6 bases). CDR3 length: 13 amino acids. The germline CDR1 and CDR2 sequences are SEHNR and FQNEAQ (reference sequence). V dropped 4 bases and J dropped 2 bases, with 9 bases sitting between them. Here the CDR3 DNA reads TGTGCCAGCAGCTCCGGGACACCCTACGAGCAGTACTTC. Its translation is CASSSGTPYEQYF.

This clonotype has only a few counts. The chain carries TRBV20-1 and TRBJ2-5; no reliable D call. This CDR3 contains 13 residues. The V gene lost 2 bases and the J gene lost 3 bases, with 10 bases spanning the gap. The germline V gene encodes CDR1 DFQATT and CDR2 SNEGSKA (reference sequence). The CDR3 region has the DNA TGCAGTGCTAGATCCTCCGGCGAAGAGACCCAGTACTTC. Its protein product is CSARSSGEETQYF.

This clonotype was counted only a few times. This chain uses TRBV28 with TRBJ2-7, with 8 nucleotides matching TRBD2. The end of the DNA fits TRBJ2-5 better, so the J call may be wrong. Germline V gives CDR1 MDHEN, CDR2 SYDVKM. The CDR3 runs to 15 residues. For the CDR3, the DNA is TGTGCCAGCAGTTTGGGAGCGGGAGTCGGGGAGACCCAGTACTTC. It codes for CASSLGAGVGETQYF.

This clonotype showed up just a few times. This sequence joins TRBV20-1 and TRBJ2-1; 7 nucleotides line up with TRBD1. J gave up 3 bases and V 5 bases, and 16 bases lay outside the gene matches. Germline-derived CDR1 and CDR2 are DFQATT and SNEGSKA (reference sequence). The CDR3 runs 17 residues. As DNA, the CDR3 is TGCAGTGCTCCCCTTACGACAGGGACGTTTTACTACAATGAGCAGTTCTTC. Residues: CSAPLTTGTFYYNEQFF.

The rearrangement joins TRBV2 to TRBJ2-1, with a possible D match to TRBD2 (5 bases). The CDR3 runs to 12 residues. The V end was cut by 6 bases, the J end by 6 bases, with 9 bases between. Germline CDR1 reads SNHLY; CDR2 reads FYNNEI. DNA of the CDR3: TGTGCCAGCAGGGACGGGGTCAATGAGCAGTTCTTC. Translating it yields CASRDGVNEQFF.

The V gene is TRBV5-1, the J gene TRBJ2-3; no firm D call. CDR3 size: 16 residues. Germline assignment: CDR1 SGHRS and CDR2 YFSETQ. V dropped 4 bases and J dropped 6 bases, with 21 bases sitting between them. CDR3 amino acids: CASSPVGALVTDTQYF. The CDR3 nucleotides read TGCGCCAGCAGCCCCGTAGGCGCTCTCGTGACGGATACGCAGTATTTT. Together with reference TRBV5-1 and TRBJ2-3, the CDR3 gives the full variable domain: KAGVTQTPRYLIKTRGQQVTLSCSPISGHRSVSWYQQTPGQGLQFLFEYFSETQRNKGNFPGRFSGRQFSNSRSEMNVSTLELGDSALYLCASSPVGALVTDTQYFGPGTRLTVL.

V usage is TRBV29-1 and J usage is TRBJ1-1; 10 bases map to TRBD1. With V trimmed by 4 bases and J by 1 base, 9 bases remained unmatched. CDR1 is SQVTM and CDR2 is ANQGSEA in the germline V gene. This CDR3 is 16 amino acids long. This CDR3 reads CSVGMRDRGWNTEAFF. The CDR3 bases are TGCAGCGTTGGGATGAGGGACAGGGGATGGAACACTGAAGCTTTCTTT.

This clonotype was seen more than once but under ten times. V and J are TRBV24-1 and TRBJ2-7; 7 bases are shared with TRBD1. The CDR3 runs to 14 residues. The V gene end was trimmed by 10 bases and the J gene end by 7 bases; junction bases not matched to a gene: 15. Germline CDR1 KGHDR, CDR2 SFDVKD. CDR3 in DNA: TGTGCCACGTCCGGGACAGACTCCTACAATGAGCAGTACTTC. This encodes CATSGTDSYNEQYF.

V gene TRBV20-1 combines with J gene TRBJ2-5; 9 nucleotides line up with TRBD1. Germline loops: CDR1 DFQATT, CDR2 SNEGSKA (reference sequence). The CDR3 contains 14 residues. The DNA of the CDR3 is TGCAATGCACTTCCGGGACAGGGAGAAGAGACCCAGTACTTC. Amino acid sequence: CNALPGQGEETQYF.

V usage is TRBV6-2 or TRBV6-3 and J usage is TRBJ2-2, with 8 bases aligning to TRBD2. Germline V gene data show CDR1 as MNHEY and CDR2 as SVGEGT. The CDR3 is 16 residues long. V dropped 6 bases and J dropped 5; count of bases not matched to a gene: 11. The CDR3 protein is CASRPLSGIYTGELFF. CDR3 bases: TGTGCCAGCAGACCCCTTAGCGGGATATATACCGGGGAGCTGTTTTTT.

This clonotype was seen a handful of times. This chain uses TRBV7-2 with TRBJ1-6, with D possibly matching TRBD1 (6 bases). Germline CDR1 is SGHTA and CDR2 is FQGNSA. The CDR3 has 15 amino acids. The V end lost 0 bases, the J end lost 8 bases, and 11 bases lay between the germline ends. Here the CDR3 reads CASSLARNRDSPLHF. The CDR3 DNA reads TGTGCCAGCAGCTTAGCACGTAACAGGGATTCACCCCTCCACTTT.

The chain has TRBV27 and TRBJ2-7, with D perhaps matching TRBD2 (6 bases). Trimming left V 7 bases short and J 3 bases short, with 19 bases between. CDR1 and CDR2 from the germline V gene are MNHEY and SMNVEV (reference sequence). This CDR3 region has 15 residues. The CDR3 region is CASKKLRGNLYEQYF. CDR3 DNA: TGTGCCAGCAAAAAACTTCGGGGGAATCTCTACGAGCAGTACTTC.

The table lists this clonotype with many counts. V usage is TRBV2 and J usage is TRBJ1-5; unclear D gene. V gave up 1 base and J gave up 0 bases, with 4 bases separating them. Germline V gene sequence: CDR1 SNHLY, CDR2 FYNNEI. The CDR3 contains 14 residues. The CDR3 spells CASSEGDSNQPQHF. In nucleotides, the CDR3 is TGTGCCAGCAGTGAAGGGGATAGCAATCAGCCCCAGCATTTT.